Listed below are T cell receptor beta chains from one sample, sequenced in a study of T cells in localized non-small cell lung cancer. This table comes from immunoSEQ multiplex PCR, and its TCRdb copy is limited to in-frame clones, with some not included. The sample carries tens of thousands of clones, 80% to 90% recorded once. Sequences were derived from peripheral blood mononuclear cells, sampled before any cancer treatment. These receptor sequences come from a male donor older than 55 with stage II lung adenocarcinoma. The CDR3 runs from the conserved cysteine through the conserved F or W. Fields, in order: D gene, J gene, clone size, V gene, CDR3 DNA, CDR3 protein. The D gene is left open where the match is weak. Not every row has a clone size; where given, it reads once, few, many or a size class.

d_gene: TRBD1; j_gene: TRBJ1-1; abundance: .; v_gene: TRBV30; CDR3nt: TGTGCCTGGAGAGGGGGCTCAAATGGGGGTGAAGCTTTCTTT; CDR3aa: CAWRGGSNGGEAFF
d_gene: TRBD2; j_gene: TRBJ2-1; abundance: .; v_gene: TRBV18; CDR3nt: TGTGCCAGCTCACTAGCGGGAGATGAGCAGTTCTTC; CDR3aa: CASSLAGDEQFF
d_gene: .; j_gene: TRBJ1-4; abundance: .; v_gene: TRBV9; CDR3nt: TGTGCCAGCAGCGTAGGCGCGGGGGCAGAAACTAATGAAAAACTGTTTTTT; CDR3aa: CASSVGAGAETNEKLFF
d_gene: .; j_gene: TRBJ1-5; abundance: .; v_gene: TRBV4-1; CDR3nt: TGCGCCAGCAGCCCTGGCCTCGACTTATCCTATCAGCCCCAGCATTTT; CDR3aa: CASSPGLDLSYQPQHF
d_gene: .; j_gene: TRBJ1-5; abundance: .; v_gene: TRBV30; CDR3nt: TGTGCCTGGAGTGGGGACTGGGCGGGAGGTCAGCCCCAGCATTTT; CDR3aa: CAWSGDWAGGQPQHF
d_gene: .; j_gene: TRBJ1-2; abundance: .; v_gene: TRBV18; CDR3nt: TGTGCCAGCTCACCAAGCAGGGACGGCTATGGCTACACCTTC; CDR3aa: CASSPSRDGYGYTF
d_gene: TRBD1; j_gene: TRBJ2-3; abundance: .; v_gene: TRBV5-6; CDR3nt: TGTGCCAGCAGCTTAAGGACAGGGCAAAGCACAGATACGCAGTATTTT; CDR3aa: CASSLRTGQSTDTQYF
d_gene: .; j_gene: TRBJ1-2; abundance: .; v_gene: TRBV19; CDR3nt: TGTGCCAGTAGACTCTCCGGAGAGGGTCTCCATGGCTACACCTTC; CDR3aa: CASRLSGEGLHGYTF
d_gene: .; j_gene: TRBJ2-7; abundance: .; v_gene: TRBV29-1; CDR3nt: TGCAGCATCCGGACAGCCTACGAGCAGTACTTC; CDR3aa: CSIRTAYEQYF
d_gene: TRBD2; j_gene: TRBJ2-1; abundance: .; v_gene: TRBV6-5; CDR3nt: TGTGCCAGCAGTTCAAGGGGACTAGCGGGAGCAGGTGAGCAGTTCTTC; CDR3aa: CASSSRGLAGAGEQFF
d_gene: TRBD1; j_gene: TRBJ1-1; abundance: once; v_gene: TRBV6-1; CDR3nt: TGTGCCAGCAGTTCCTTCGGACAGGGAGGGACTGAAGCTTTCTTT; CDR3aa: CASSSFGQGGTEAFF
d_gene: TRBD1; j_gene: TRBJ2-1; abundance: .; v_gene: TRBV6-1; CDR3nt: TGTGCCACCCGGACAGGGGCCAGCTCCTACAATGAGCAGTTCTTC; CDR3aa: CATRTGASSYNEQFF
d_gene: .; j_gene: TRBJ1-5; abundance: .; v_gene: TRBV2; CDR3nt: TGTGCCAGCAGTGGGATACAAGGATCTGAGCCCCAGCATTTT; CDR3aa: CASSGIQGSEPQHF
d_gene: .; j_gene: TRBJ1-2; abundance: .; v_gene: TRBV6-1; CDR3nt: TGTGCCAGCAGTCCCGGGGAAGGACACTCCTATGGCTACACCTTC; CDR3aa: CASSPGEGHSYGYTF
d_gene: .; j_gene: TRBJ2-2; abundance: once; v_gene: TRBV29-1; CDR3nt: TGCAGCGTTGAAAAGGGGAGCGCCGGGGAGCTGTTTTTT; CDR3aa: CSVEKGSAGELFF
d_gene: .; j_gene: TRBJ2-5; abundance: .; v_gene: TRBV5-1; CDR3nt: TGCGCCAGCAGCTTAAACCCTGGGGAAGAGACCCAGTACTTC; CDR3aa: CASSLNPGEETQYF
d_gene: TRBD1; j_gene: TRBJ2-1; abundance: .; v_gene: TRBV5-1; CDR3nt: TGCGCCAGTACCTCAGTGCCCCGGGGACAGGGGAAGTTTGAGCAGTTCTTC; CDR3aa: CASTSVPRGQGKFEQFF
d_gene: .; j_gene: TRBJ1-6; abundance: .; v_gene: TRBV4-3; CDR3nt: TGCGCCAGCAGCCAATCAAAGGGATCGGGATCACCCCTCCACTTT; CDR3aa: CASSQSKGSGSPLHF
d_gene: .; j_gene: TRBJ1-1; abundance: few; v_gene: TRBV10-3; CDR3nt: TGTGCCACGTGGGCGGGCTGGAACACTGAAGCTTTCTTT; CDR3aa: CATWAGWNTEAFF
d_gene: .; j_gene: TRBJ2-1; abundance: .; v_gene: TRBV29-1; CDR3nt: TGCAGCGTTGATGGTGGCGGGACAGTTAGCTCCTACAATGAGCAGTTCTTC; CDR3aa: CSVDGGGTVSSYNEQFF
d_gene: TRBD1; j_gene: TRBJ2-7; abundance: .; v_gene: TRBV4-2; CDR3nt: TGTGCCAGCAGCCTTCCGGGACAGGGGCCGCGTGAGCAGTACTTC; CDR3aa: CASSLPGQGPREQYF
d_gene: TRBD1; j_gene: TRBJ1-1; abundance: .; v_gene: TRBV9; CDR3nt: TGTGCCAGCAGAGGACAGGGGATCTCTGAAGCTTTCTTT; CDR3aa: CASRGQGISEAFF
d_gene: TRBD1; j_gene: TRBJ2-5; abundance: .; v_gene: TRBV28; CDR3nt: TGTGCCAGCAGTCGCCAAGGACAGGGGTGGGAGACCCAGTACTTC; CDR3aa: CASSRQGQGWETQYF
d_gene: TRBD1; j_gene: TRBJ1-2; abundance: .; v_gene: TRBV25-1; CDR3nt: TGTGCCAGCAGCGGCGGGACAGGCGGGGGCTACACCTTC; CDR3aa: CASSGGTGGGYTF
d_gene: TRBD1; j_gene: TRBJ2-7; abundance: .; v_gene: TRBV7-2; CDR3nt: TGTGCCAGCAGCCTCACTTATAGGACAGGGGACTACGAGCAGTACTTC; CDR3aa: CASSLTYRTGDYEQYF
d_gene: .; j_gene: TRBJ1-2; abundance: .; v_gene: TRBV19; CDR3nt: TGTGCCAGTAGTATACAACAAGCCTATGGCTACACCTTC; CDR3aa: CASSIQQAYGYTF
d_gene: .; j_gene: TRBJ2-5; abundance: .; v_gene: TRBV19; CDR3nt: TGTGCCAGTAGTCCCCTCCCCCAAGAGACCCAGTACTTC; CDR3aa: CASSPLPQETQYF
d_gene: TRBD1; j_gene: TRBJ2-7; abundance: few; v_gene: TRBV30; CDR3nt: TGTGCCTGGAGGGACACCAGGGGGCGATACGAGCAGTACTTC; CDR3aa: CAWRDTRGRYEQYF
d_gene: TRBD2; j_gene: TRBJ2-5; abundance: .; v_gene: TRBV2; CDR3nt: TGTGCCAGCAGTGAGACTAGCGAACAAGAGACCCAGTACTTC; CDR3aa: CASSETSEQETQYF
d_gene: .; j_gene: TRBJ2-7; abundance: .; v_gene: TRBV5-1; CDR3nt: TGCGCCAGCAGCTTGACTAACTACGAGCAGTACTTC; CDR3aa: CASSLTNYEQYF
d_gene: TRBD1; j_gene: TRBJ1-3; abundance: .; v_gene: TRBV28; CDR3nt: TGTGCCATCAGCAGGGGGGGGCCGATCTCTGGAAACACCATATATTTT; CDR3aa: CAISRGGPISGNTIYF
d_gene: .; j_gene: TRBJ2-2; abundance: .; v_gene: TRBV7-9; CDR3nt: TGTGCCAGCAGCTCAGGGCAGGGAGTAACCGGGGAGCTGTTTTTT; CDR3aa: CASSSGQGVTGELFF
d_gene: .; j_gene: TRBJ1-1; abundance: few; v_gene: TRBV25-1; CDR3nt: TGTGCCAGCAGTCCAAGGGGGGGGAACACTGAAGCTTTCTTT; CDR3aa: CASSPRGGNTEAFF
d_gene: TRBD2; j_gene: TRBJ2-7; abundance: .; v_gene: TRBV11-2; CDR3nt: TGTGCCAGCAGCTTCCAACTAGCGGGAGGTGGAGAGCAGTACTTC; CDR3aa: CASSFQLAGGGEQYF
d_gene: .; j_gene: TRBJ2-7; abundance: .; v_gene: TRBV18; CDR3nt: TGTGCCAGCTCACCACCGGTGCCAGGGGGACTGACAGTAAGCGAGCAGTACTTC; CDR3aa: CASSPPVPGGLTVSEQYF
d_gene: .; j_gene: TRBJ1-2; abundance: .; v_gene: TRBV6-1; CDR3nt: TGTGCCAGCCTGGGACAAAAAGGGAACTATGGCTACACCTTC; CDR3aa: CASLGQKGNYGYTF
d_gene: .; j_gene: TRBJ1-3; abundance: .; v_gene: TRBV7-2; CDR3nt: TGTGCCAGCAGCACCCGGACTTTCCGCTCTGGAAACACCATATATTTT; CDR3aa: CASSTRTFRSGNTIYF
d_gene: TRBD1; j_gene: TRBJ1-1; abundance: .; v_gene: TRBV27; CDR3nt: TGTGCCAGCAGAAAACAGGGGGCGGAGGGTGAAGCTTTCTTT; CDR3aa: CASRKQGAEGEAFF
d_gene: .; j_gene: TRBJ2-7; abundance: .; v_gene: TRBV5-6; CDR3nt: TGTGCCAGCAGCTTGGGGGCCCTCCGGAAGCAGTACTTC; CDR3aa: CASSLGALRKQYF
d_gene: .; j_gene: TRBJ1-1; abundance: once; v_gene: TRBV4-2; CDR3nt: TGTGCCAGCAGCCAGCCGGGACTCACTTTTCCTGAAGCTTTCTTT; CDR3aa: CASSQPGLTFPEAFF
d_gene: TRBD1; j_gene: TRBJ2-2; abundance: .; v_gene: TRBV28; CDR3nt: TGTGCCAGCAGTCCCGGACAGGCCAAAAGCGGGGAGCTGTTTTTT; CDR3aa: CASSPGQAKSGELFF
d_gene: .; j_gene: TRBJ2-1; abundance: few; v_gene: TRBV10-2; CDR3nt: TGCGCCAGCAGTGAGAATAGACTATACAATGAGCAGTTCTTC; CDR3aa: CASSENRLYNEQFF
d_gene: TRBD1; j_gene: TRBJ2-7; abundance: .; v_gene: TRBV5-1; CDR3nt: TGCGCCAGCAGCTACGCCGGGACAGGATACGAGCAGTACTTC; CDR3aa: CASSYAGTGYEQYF
d_gene: .; j_gene: TRBJ1-1; abundance: .; v_gene: TRBV6-6; CDR3nt: TGTGCCAGCAGTTACTCGAGGACAACCTCTGAAGCTTTCTTT; CDR3aa: CASSYSRTTSEAFF
d_gene: TRBD1; j_gene: TRBJ2-3; abundance: .; v_gene: TRBV18; CDR3nt: TGTGCCAGCTCACCGCGGCCACAGGGGGCAGATACGCAGTATTTT; CDR3aa: CASSPRPQGADTQYF
d_gene: .; j_gene: TRBJ2-1; abundance: .; v_gene: TRBV7-9; CDR3nt: TGTGCCAGCAGCTTCGACAACAATGAGCAGTTCTTC; CDR3aa: CASSFDNNEQFF
d_gene: TRBD1; j_gene: TRBJ2-1; abundance: .; v_gene: TRBV11-2; CDR3nt: TGTGCCAGCAGCCTGACAGGGGGCGTTGGTAATGAGCAGTTCTTC; CDR3aa: CASSLTGGVGNEQFF
d_gene: TRBD2; j_gene: TRBJ2-2; abundance: .; v_gene: TRBV4-1; CDR3nt: TGCGCCAGCAGCCATTTGGCGGGAGGTTCCGGGGAGCTGTTTTTT; CDR3aa: CASSHLAGGSGELFF
d_gene: .; j_gene: TRBJ2-7; abundance: .; v_gene: TRBV5-1; CDR3nt: TGCGCCAGCAGCTTGGGCGGGGAGGTATACGAGCAGTACTTC; CDR3aa: CASSLGGEVYEQYF
d_gene: .; j_gene: TRBJ1-1; abundance: .; v_gene: TRBV2; CDR3nt: TGTGCCAGCAGGACTACAGGGACTCCTGAAGCTTTCTTT; CDR3aa: CASRTTGTPEAFF
d_gene: .; j_gene: TRBJ2-3; abundance: .; v_gene: TRBV11-2; CDR3nt: TGTGCCAGCAGCTTAGTGACTGGCACAGATACGCAGTATTTT; CDR3aa: CASSLVTGTDTQYF
d_gene: .; j_gene: TRBJ2-2; abundance: .; v_gene: TRBV27; CDR3nt: TGTGCCAGCAGCTCATACAGGGCCGGGGAGCTGTTTTTT; CDR3aa: CASSSYRAGELFF
d_gene: .; j_gene: TRBJ1-2; abundance: .; v_gene: TRBV6-5; CDR3nt: TGTGCCAGCAGTCGTCAAGGACGAGGAGATGGCTACACCTTC; CDR3aa: CASSRQGRGDGYTF
d_gene: .; j_gene: TRBJ2-2; abundance: .; v_gene: TRBV21-1; CDR3nt: TGTGCCAGCAGCATCCGACAGGGAAACACCGGGGAGCTGTTTTTT; CDR3aa: CASSIRQGNTGELFF
d_gene: .; j_gene: TRBJ2-1; abundance: once; v_gene: TRBV5-4; CDR3nt: TGTGCCAGCAGCTCGGGACTTTCTCGAGATGAGCAGTTCTTC; CDR3aa: CASSSGLSRDEQFF
d_gene: .; j_gene: TRBJ2-7; abundance: .; v_gene: TRBV6-6; CDR3nt: TGTGCCAGCAGGGGGGATAGCTCCTACGAGCAGTACTTC; CDR3aa: CASRGDSSYEQYF
d_gene: .; j_gene: TRBJ2-1; abundance: .; v_gene: TRBV11-3; CDR3nt: TGTGCCATAACTCTGGCCGGGAGCTCCTACAATGAGCAGTTCTTC; CDR3aa: CAITLAGSSYNEQFF